The clone carrying this TCR beta chain was seen once. Trimming took off 0 bases at V and 4 bases at J, with 12 bases between the two ends. The germline V gene has CDR1 MNHEY and CDR2 SVGAGI. The CDR3 loop spans 15 amino acids. Using immunoSEQ multiplex PCR, the repertoire was profiled, and TCRdb retains in-frame clones only, with some absent. The repertoire holds about 350,000 clones, less than 90% seen once, with approximately 0.93% in the top ten. This record belongs to a study of blood T cell repertoires in COVID-19. The source material was PBMCs or T cells enriched from blood (not recorded which). The chain joins TRBV6-5 to TRBJ2-5, with D possibly TRBD1 on 5 matching bases. The TCR comes from a woman in her twenties or thirties who had recovered from COVID-19. The CDR3 spells CASSYSGQLGETQYF. The CDR3 DNA is TGTGCCAGCAGTTACTCGGGGCAGCTTGGAGAGACCCAGTACTTC.